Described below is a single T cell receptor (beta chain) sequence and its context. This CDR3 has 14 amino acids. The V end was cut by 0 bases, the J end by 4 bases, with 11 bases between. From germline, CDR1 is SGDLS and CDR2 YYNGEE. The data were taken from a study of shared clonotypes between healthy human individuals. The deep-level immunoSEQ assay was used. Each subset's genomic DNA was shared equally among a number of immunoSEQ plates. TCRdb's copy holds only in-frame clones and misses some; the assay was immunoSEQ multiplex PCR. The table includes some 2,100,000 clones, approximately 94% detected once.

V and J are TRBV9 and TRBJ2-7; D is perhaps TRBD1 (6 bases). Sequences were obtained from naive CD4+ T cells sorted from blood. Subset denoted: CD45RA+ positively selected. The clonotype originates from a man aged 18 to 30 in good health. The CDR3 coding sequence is TGTGCCAGCAGCGTAGGGATACAGGGTTACGAGCAGTACTTC. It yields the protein CASSVGIQGYEQYF.